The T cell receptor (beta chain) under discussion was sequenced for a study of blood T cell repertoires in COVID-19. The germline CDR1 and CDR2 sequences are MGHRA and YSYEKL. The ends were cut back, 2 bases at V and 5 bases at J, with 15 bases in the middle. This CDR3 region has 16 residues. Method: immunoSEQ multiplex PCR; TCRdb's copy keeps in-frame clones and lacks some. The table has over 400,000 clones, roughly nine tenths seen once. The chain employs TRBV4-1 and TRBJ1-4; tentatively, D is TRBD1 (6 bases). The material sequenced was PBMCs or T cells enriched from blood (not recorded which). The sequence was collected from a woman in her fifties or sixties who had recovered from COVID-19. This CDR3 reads CASSQTPDRSNEKLFF. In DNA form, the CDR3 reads TGCGCCAGCAGCCAAACCCCGGACAGATCCAATGAAAAACTGTTTTTT.